This T cell receptor beta chain was found in a study of blood T cell repertoires in COVID-19. On the study more broadly: From the United States, Italy and Spain came samples of acute and convalescent COVID-19.

Germline V gene lookup returns CDR1 KGHSH and CDR2 LQKENI. The CDR3 sequence is 13 residues long. V lost 6 bases, J lost 5 bases, and 14 bases lay in between. The table came from immunoSEQ multiplex PCR; TCRdb's copy has only in-frame clones and leaves some out. The table shows about 61,000 clones, with approximately 83% occurring only once. Sequenced material: peripheral blood. The TCR comes from a human donor in a cohort sampled during active COVID-19. The rearrangement uses TRBV18 and TRBJ2-7; D is possibly TRBD1 (6 bases). This chain's CDR3 is CASSVDQGNEQYF. The CDR3 DNA sequence: TGTGCCAGCTCCGTCGACCAGGGGAACGAGCAGTACTTC.